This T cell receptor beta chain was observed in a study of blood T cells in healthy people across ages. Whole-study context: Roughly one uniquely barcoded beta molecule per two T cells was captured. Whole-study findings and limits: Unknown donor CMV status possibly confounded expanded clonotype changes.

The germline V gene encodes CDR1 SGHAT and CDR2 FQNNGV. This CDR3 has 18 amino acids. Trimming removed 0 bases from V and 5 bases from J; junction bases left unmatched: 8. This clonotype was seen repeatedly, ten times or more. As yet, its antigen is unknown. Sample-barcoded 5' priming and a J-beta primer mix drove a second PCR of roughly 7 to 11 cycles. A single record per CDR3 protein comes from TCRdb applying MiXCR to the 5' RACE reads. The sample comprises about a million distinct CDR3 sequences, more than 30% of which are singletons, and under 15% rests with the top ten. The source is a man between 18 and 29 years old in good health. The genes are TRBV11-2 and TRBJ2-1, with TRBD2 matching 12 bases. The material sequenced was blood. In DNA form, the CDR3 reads TGTGCCAGCAGCTTAGATCTGGGCTCTAGCGGGGGGGACAATGAGCAGTTCTTC. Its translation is CASSLDLGSSGGDNEQFF.